The entry below gives a single T cell receptor (beta chain) sequence along with its context. Its antigen remains unidentified. No qualities accompany the bases; no much larger clone lies one base away. CDR1 and CDR2 were assigned from the germline V gene as LGHNA and YSLEER. Including cysteine and phenylalanine, the CDR3 has 14 amino acids. The CDR3 DNA has 42 bases and is translated from base 1. The trial excluded patients who had a history of autoimmune disease or were on systemic immunosuppression. Peripheral blood for TCR sequencing was drawn from every dose cohort at baseline, at cycle 4 day 1 and at cycle 7 day 1. Samples came from an open-label, multicenter, first-in-human phase I dose-escalation trial of ivuxolimab. Adults with locally advanced or metastatic melanoma, renal cell carcinoma, hepatocellular carcinoma or head and neck squamous cell carcinoma were enrolled in the trial. Before TCR sequencing, CD4+ T cells and CD8+ T cells from peripheral blood were sorted into separate populations.

These data are taken from a study of OX40 agonist ivuxolimab in advanced cancers. Describing the broader study: Ivuxolimab was a fully human IgG2 agonistic monoclonal antibody targeting the costimulatory receptor OX40 (CD134). Intravenous ivuxolimab was administered to patients every 2 weeks at six dose levels: 0.01, 0.1, 0.3, 1.5, 3 and 10 mg/kg. Among the roughly 52 dose-escalation patients, some 20 had hepatocellular carcinoma, approximately 15 melanoma, 9 renal cell carcinoma and 9 head and neck cancer. In the dose-escalation cohort, 70% to 85% of patients were male, and the mean age was around 60 years, with a range of about 20 to 90. Prior anti-PD-1, anti-PD-L1 or anti-CTLA-4 therapy was permitted, and checkpoint inhibitors had been received by less than 45% of dose-escalation patients. Partial responses occurred in three dose-escalation patients, of whom one had hepatocellular carcinoma and two had cutaneous melanoma. The point of sequencing TCRbeta in the periphery was to test whether ivuxolimab changed TCR sequence diversity and drove clonal T-cell expansion. The monotherapy dose-escalation portion (N ≈ 52 patients) of the phase I ivuxolimab trial is reported in the paper. Results and caveats for the whole study, not just this receptor: At doses of 0.1 to 3.0 mg/kg, clonal expansion of both CD4+ and CD8+ T cells in blood was seen between baseline and week 6. On average, CD8+ T cells showed more expanded clones than CD4+ T cells after ivuxolimab. In the 0.1-3.0 mg/kg groups, partial responders had among the lowest normalized peripheral clonal expansion, particularly in CD8+ T cells. Low levels of normalized T-cell clonal expansion were also seen in some patients who did not respond. Antigen specificity was not determined for the clonally expanded peripheral T cells.

Genomic DNA was extracted from sorted cells for sequencing of the TCRbeta CDR3 region. The immunoSEQ Assay was used for sequencing of TCRbeta CDR3 regions. This immuneACCESS table, as held by TCRdb, lists in-frame sequences with V and J called but not all clones. Of the missing ones, under half trace to an unresolved V gene in checked studies; the others have no known cause. The sample yields approximately 81,000 clones; over 75% were counted once. The top ten clonotypes cover approximately 4.6% of the sample. This TCR was recovered from an adult with an advanced solid tumor such as melanoma, head and neck, liver or kidney cancer. The sample consisted of CD4+ or CD8+ T cells sorted from blood, taken in a trial of the OX40 agonist ivuxolimab. The chain is encoded by TRBV4-3 joined to TRBJ2-5; matching of 5 bases hints at TRBD2 as the D gene. Near its end, the DNA agrees better with TRBJ2-7, so the J call may be wrong. The DNA reads TGCGCCAGCAGCCAAGAAGGAGGTACGCACGAGCAGTACTTC. Its coded protein is CASSQEGGTHEQYF.